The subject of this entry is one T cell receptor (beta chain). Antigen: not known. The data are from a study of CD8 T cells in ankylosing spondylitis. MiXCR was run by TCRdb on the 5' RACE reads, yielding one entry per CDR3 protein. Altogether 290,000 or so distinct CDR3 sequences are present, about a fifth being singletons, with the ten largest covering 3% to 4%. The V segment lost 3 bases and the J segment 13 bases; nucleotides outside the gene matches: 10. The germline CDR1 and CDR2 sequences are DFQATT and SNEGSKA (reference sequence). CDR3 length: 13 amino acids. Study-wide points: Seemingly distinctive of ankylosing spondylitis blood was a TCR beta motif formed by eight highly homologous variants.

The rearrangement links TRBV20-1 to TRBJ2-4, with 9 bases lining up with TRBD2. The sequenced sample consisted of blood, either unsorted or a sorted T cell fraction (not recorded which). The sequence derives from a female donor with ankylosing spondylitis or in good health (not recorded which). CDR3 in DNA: TGCAGTGCTAGCGCGGGGCGGGAGGGCCGCCAGTACTTC. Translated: CSASAGREGRQYF.